Sequencing of this T cell receptor (beta chain) was carried out in a study of blood T cell repertoires in COVID-19 (TCRdb year 2020). Study-wide context: Samples covering the acute and convalescent phases of COVID-19 were provided by collaborators in the United States, Italy and Spain. Sample metadata almost always included a de-identified subject ID, COVID-19 status, age in years and sex. A freely available public database, intended as a resource for researchers studying the immune response to SARS-CoV-2, is where the repertoires were released. The dataset comprised deeply sampled blood TCRbeta repertoires from subjects exposed to, actively infected with, or recovered from COVID-19. The samples were drawn from the first 160 participants of the ongoing ImmuneRACE study and from over a thousand subjects provided by 6 global collaborators. The prospective study material was composed of cDNA or gDNA derived from T cells, B-cell-depleted T cells, or PBMCs. Where available, HLA class I and class II types were obtained from metadata supplied by the sample provider rather than from assay-based typing.

Whole blood was collected in K2EDTA tubes by collaborating institutions according to the institutions' own protocols. For TCRbeta analysis, collaborators shipped samples as frozen whole blood, isolated PBMCs, or DNA extracted from either of those sample types. General conclusions and limits of the study: Clinical and demographic metadata were provided uncurated, with the amount varying by source and participant.

This clone occurred a few times. No antigen is known for it. Nothing much larger sits one base from this clone, and base qualities are not available. TCRbeta CDR3 regions were amplified from genomic DNA using the immunoSEQ Assay, a bias-controlled multiplex PCR. Processing in the source paper ran as follows. Nucleated cell counts per sample were estimated from amplification of reference gene primers within the assay. To quantify the absolute abundance of each unique TCRbeta CDR3 rearrangement, sequence reads were collapsed and filtered. For each sample, productive Simpson clonality was calculated by taking the square root of Simpson's diversity index across productive rearrangements. The table comes from immuneACCESS by way of TCRdb, which keeps in-frame sequences with V and J called. Part of the clones is missing from these tables; in studies checked, under half for an unresolved V gene and the rest for unknown reasons. From that table come the V and J calls and clone size; the DNA was used to work out D and trimming. The sample contains about 320,000 clones, approximately 85% of them found a single time. The top ten clones comprise around 7.2% of the sample.

The V end loses 8 bases and the J end loses 4 bases, and a stretch of 15 bases separates them. The CDR3, from cysteine to phenylalanine, totals 14 residues. The sequence is cut down to CDR3 DNA, 42 bases in frame from base 1. CDR1 and CDR2 are read off the germline V gene as MNHEY and SVGAGI. Sequencing used peripheral blood. The sequence is built from TRBV6-5 and TRBJ1-5; no D gene is confidently identified. The receptor comes from a human donor in a cohort sampled during active COVID-19. The sequenced DNA is TGTGCCAGCGTCCCAACACGGGAGAATCAGCCCCAGCATTTT. Translated, this is CASVPTRENQPQHF.